This is a list of T cell receptor beta chains from one sample in a study of regulatory T cells in long-lasting Graves disease. TCRdb recomputed calls from the multiplex PCR reads with MiXCR, one row per CDR3 protein. The table lists 450,000 to 500,000 distinct CDR3 sequences, around 15% of them singletons. Separately, the same data were catalogued under a study of T cells in Graves' hyperthyroidism and ophthalmopathy.

The sequencing here drew on peripheral blood mononuclear cells (PBMCs), taken at new diagnosis, from a patient treated with antithyroid drugs. The receptor set was obtained from a man in his forties with Graves disease. Both conserved end residues are part of each CDR3. A D gene is named only where the DNA matches it firmly. For some rows the clone size is stated as once, few or many, or as a class when expanded; others skip it.

V	D	size	J	CDR3	DNA
TRBV24-1	.	many	TRBJ2-7	CATSDPAGNYEQYF	TGTGCCACCAGTGATCCGGCAGGGAACTACGAGCAGTACTTC
TRBV11-2	.	many	TRBJ2-1	CASSSLRPEYNEQFF	TGTGCCAGCAGCTCCCTCCGACCAGAATACAATGAGCAGTTCTTC
TRBV28	.	many	TRBJ1-4	CASSGEKLFF	TGTGCCAGCAGTGGTGAAAAACTGTTTTTT
TRBV28	.	.	TRBJ2-1	CASSDGALRFF	TGTGCCAGCAGTGACGGGGCTCTCCGGTTCTTC
TRBV28	.	many	TRBJ2-1	CASSLRTWVEQFF	TGTGCCAGCAGTTTAAGAACTTGGGTTGAGCAGTTCTTC
TRBV6-1	.	.	TRBJ2-1	CASSGQWGLHNEQFF	TGTGCCAGCAGTGGGCAATGGGGGTTACACAATGAGCAGTTCTTC
TRBV10-1	TRBD1	.	TRBJ2-2	CASSQTGTNTGELFF	TGCGCCAGCAGTCAGACAGGGACGAACACCGGGGAGCTGTTTTTT
TRBV28	.	many	TRBJ1-2	CASSLPRTQGYGYTF	TGTGCCAGCAGTTTGCCGAGAACACAGGGTTATGGCTACACCTTC
TRBV7-3	TRBD2	many	TRBJ2-1	CASSLGGDKFF	TGTGCCAGCAGCTTAGGGGGGGATAAGTTCTTC
TRBV5-6	.	few	TRBJ2-1	CASSFKGRSEQFF	TGTGCCAGCAGCTTTAAGGGTAGGAGTGAGCAGTTCTTC
TRBV20-1	.	.	TRBJ2-7	CSARNSGGTSYEQYF	TGCAGTGCTAGAAACAGCGGCGGCACCTCCTACGAGCAATACTTC
TRBV18	.	.	TRBJ2-7	CASSPSGVGAAYEQYF	TGTGCCAGCTCACCATCGGGGGTAGGCGCGGCCTACGAGCAGTACTTC
TRBV20-1	.	few	TRBJ2-7	CSARDSSSNIPYEQYF	TGCAGTGCTAGAGATTCGAGTAGCAATATACCCTACGAGCAGTACTTC
TRBV28	TRBD1	many	TRBJ1-1	CASSSPAGGNTEAFF	TGTGCCAGCAGCAGTCCGGCAGGGGGGAACACTGAAGCTTTCTTT
TRBV5-7	TRBD2	.	TRBJ2-5	CASSSGLTKETQYF	TGTGCCAGCAGCTCGGGACTAACCAAAGAGACCCAGTACTTC
TRBV24-1	TRBD1	many	TRBJ1-5	CATSDPEGVSGTGAFNQPQHF	TGTGCCACCAGTGATCCCGAAGGGGTTTCGGGGACAGGGGCCTTCAATCAGCCCCAGCATTTT
TRBV7-3	TRBD2	many	TRBJ2-5	CASSPYGGETQYF	TGTGCCAGCAGCCCGTACGGGGGGGAGACCCAGTACTTC